This record concerns one T cell receptor beta chain sequence. Its antigen is currently unknown. This CDR3 contains 14 residues. J was trimmed by 6 bases and V by 5 bases; bases with no gene match: 8. The germline gives CDR1 SGHAT, CDR2 FQNNGV. This record comes from a study of T cell responses to AZD1222 COVID-19 vaccine. Study-wide results and limits: There were repertoire samples only from the period after the peak T cell response.

Clones were sequenced by immunoSEQ multiplex PCR, and TCRdb holds only the in-frame ones, with some missing. The data show 70,000 to 85,000 clones, about 82% seen once. The material sequenced was peripheral blood, taken on day 0 of AZD1222 vaccination. This TCR was recovered from an adult in good health. The V call is TRBV11-2, the J call TRBJ2-3, with TRBD1 matching over 7 bases. The chain's CDR3 is CASSVDRVGDTQYF. The CDR3 nucleotides are TGTGCCAGCAGCGTCGACAGGGTGGGGGATACGCAGTATTTT.